This T cell receptor (beta chain) stems from a study of OX40 agonist ivuxolimab in advanced cancers. Concerning the study at large: Ivuxolimab was an agonistic, fully human IgG2 monoclonal antibody directed against OX40 (CD134), a costimulatory receptor. Among the roughly 50 dose-escalation patients, some 20 had hepatocellular carcinoma, 15 or so melanoma, 9 renal cell carcinoma and 9 head and neck cancer. Partial responses were achieved by three dose-escalation patients, of whom one had hepatocellular carcinoma and two had cutaneous melanoma. Patients were allowed to have had prior anti-PD-1, anti-PD-L1 or anti-CTLA-4 therapy, and 40% to 45% of the dose-escalation patients had been treated with checkpoint inhibitors. Peripheral TCRbeta sequencing was intended to test whether TCR sequence diversity was altered and clonal T-cell expansion was caused by ivuxolimab. Intravenous ivuxolimab was administered to patients every 2 weeks at six dose levels: 0.01, 0.1, 0.3, 1.5, 3 and 10 mg/kg. The dose-escalation cohort was about 86% male with a mean age of approximately 60 years, ranging from 23 to 79. The paper describes the monotherapy dose-escalation part (N ≈ 51 patients) of the phase I trial of ivuxolimab. The investigation overall reported the following: In partial responders in the 0.1-3.0 mg/kg groups, normalized peripheral clonal expansion was found to be among the lowest, especially among CD8+ T cells. At doses of 0.1 to 3.0 mg/kg, clonal expansion of both CD4+ and CD8+ T cells in blood was seen between baseline and week 6. The antigen specificity of the peripheral T cells that underwent clonal expansion was not determined. After ivuxolimab, expanded clones were on average more numerous among CD8+ T cells than among CD4+ T cells. Low levels of normalized T-cell clonal expansion were also seen in some nonresponding patients.

Patients with autoimmune disease history or receiving systemic immunosuppression were excluded from the trial. In every dose cohort, peripheral blood was drawn for TCR sequencing at baseline, cycle 4 day 1, and cycle 7 day 1. The samples were drawn from a first-in-human, open-label, multicenter phase I dose-escalation trial of ivuxolimab. Adults with locally advanced or metastatic melanoma, renal cell, hepatocellular, or head and neck squamous cell carcinoma were enrolled in the trial. Before TCR sequencing, CD4+ T cells and CD8+ T cells were sorted from peripheral blood as separate populations. For sequencing of the TCRbeta CDR3 region, genomic DNA was extracted from the sorted cells. The immunoSEQ Assay was used for sequencing of TCRbeta CDR3 regions. In TCRdb, the immuneACCESS table is reduced to in-frame sequences with V and J assigned. These tables do not hold every clone; where another copy was compared, an unresolved V gene accounts for under half, and the others remain unexplained. A total of 70,000 or so clones appear in this sample, almost 90% of them only once. The top ten clonotypes cover 10% to 13% of the sample.

Per the germline V gene, MDHEN is the CDR1 and SYDVKM is the CDR2. A distance of 8 bases separates the germline ends of V and J, which lose 2 bases and 3 bases respectively. There are 14 amino acids in the CDR3, from cysteine to phenylalanine inclusive. The read is trimmed to its CDR3 DNA, 42 bases read in frame from base 1. This clone appeared a few times. This receptor's antigen is unknown. No clone much larger than this one lies a single base away; base qualities are absent. The sequence joins TRBV28 to TRBJ1-5, with an unclear D gene assignment. The starting material was CD4+ or CD8+ T cells sorted from blood, obtained in a trial of the OX40 agonist ivuxolimab. The source is an adult with an advanced solid tumor such as melanoma, head and neck, liver or kidney cancer. This receptor has the CDR3 CASSLMTLNQPQHF. The DNA is as follows: TGTGCCAGCAGTTTAATGACACTCAATCAGCCCCAGCATTTT.